This T cell receptor beta chain was captured in a study of Ad26.COV2.S vaccination and SARS-CoV-2 variants. Study-level findings and limits: Relative to placebo recipients, vaccine recipients exhibited elevated spike-specific TCR breadth. With respect to non-spike TCR breadth, vaccine and placebo recipients were similar.

Sequenced by immunoSEQ multiplex PCR; TCRdb stores in-frame clones only, minus some. The sample includes roughly 510,000 clones, approximately 88% of them seen just once. Sample treatment: some 20 received Ad26.COV2.S at low or high dose, single or two shots; several received placebo; per-sample allocation not given. The investigators took samples on day 63 after the first vaccine or placebo injection. An Ad26 vector expressing Wuhan-strain SARS-CoV-2 spike served as the vaccine. Germline V gene lookup returns CDR1 SGHVS and CDR2 FQNEAQ. With V trimmed by 8 bases and J by 2 bases, 5 bases remained unmatched. The CDR3 consists of 14 residues. As regards this clone: Its specificity is not known.

The input for sequencing was peripheral blood, taken in a trial of Ad26.COV2.S vaccine versus placebo. V usage is TRBV7-8 and J usage is TRBJ1-1; 10 bases match TRBD1. This clonotype was obtained from a person aged 18-60 years who received the Ad26.COV2.S COVID-19 vaccine or a placebo. As DNA, the CDR3 is TGTGCCAGCTTCCGGGACAGGGGCAACACTGAAGCTTTCTTT. Its protein is CASFRDRGNTEAFF.